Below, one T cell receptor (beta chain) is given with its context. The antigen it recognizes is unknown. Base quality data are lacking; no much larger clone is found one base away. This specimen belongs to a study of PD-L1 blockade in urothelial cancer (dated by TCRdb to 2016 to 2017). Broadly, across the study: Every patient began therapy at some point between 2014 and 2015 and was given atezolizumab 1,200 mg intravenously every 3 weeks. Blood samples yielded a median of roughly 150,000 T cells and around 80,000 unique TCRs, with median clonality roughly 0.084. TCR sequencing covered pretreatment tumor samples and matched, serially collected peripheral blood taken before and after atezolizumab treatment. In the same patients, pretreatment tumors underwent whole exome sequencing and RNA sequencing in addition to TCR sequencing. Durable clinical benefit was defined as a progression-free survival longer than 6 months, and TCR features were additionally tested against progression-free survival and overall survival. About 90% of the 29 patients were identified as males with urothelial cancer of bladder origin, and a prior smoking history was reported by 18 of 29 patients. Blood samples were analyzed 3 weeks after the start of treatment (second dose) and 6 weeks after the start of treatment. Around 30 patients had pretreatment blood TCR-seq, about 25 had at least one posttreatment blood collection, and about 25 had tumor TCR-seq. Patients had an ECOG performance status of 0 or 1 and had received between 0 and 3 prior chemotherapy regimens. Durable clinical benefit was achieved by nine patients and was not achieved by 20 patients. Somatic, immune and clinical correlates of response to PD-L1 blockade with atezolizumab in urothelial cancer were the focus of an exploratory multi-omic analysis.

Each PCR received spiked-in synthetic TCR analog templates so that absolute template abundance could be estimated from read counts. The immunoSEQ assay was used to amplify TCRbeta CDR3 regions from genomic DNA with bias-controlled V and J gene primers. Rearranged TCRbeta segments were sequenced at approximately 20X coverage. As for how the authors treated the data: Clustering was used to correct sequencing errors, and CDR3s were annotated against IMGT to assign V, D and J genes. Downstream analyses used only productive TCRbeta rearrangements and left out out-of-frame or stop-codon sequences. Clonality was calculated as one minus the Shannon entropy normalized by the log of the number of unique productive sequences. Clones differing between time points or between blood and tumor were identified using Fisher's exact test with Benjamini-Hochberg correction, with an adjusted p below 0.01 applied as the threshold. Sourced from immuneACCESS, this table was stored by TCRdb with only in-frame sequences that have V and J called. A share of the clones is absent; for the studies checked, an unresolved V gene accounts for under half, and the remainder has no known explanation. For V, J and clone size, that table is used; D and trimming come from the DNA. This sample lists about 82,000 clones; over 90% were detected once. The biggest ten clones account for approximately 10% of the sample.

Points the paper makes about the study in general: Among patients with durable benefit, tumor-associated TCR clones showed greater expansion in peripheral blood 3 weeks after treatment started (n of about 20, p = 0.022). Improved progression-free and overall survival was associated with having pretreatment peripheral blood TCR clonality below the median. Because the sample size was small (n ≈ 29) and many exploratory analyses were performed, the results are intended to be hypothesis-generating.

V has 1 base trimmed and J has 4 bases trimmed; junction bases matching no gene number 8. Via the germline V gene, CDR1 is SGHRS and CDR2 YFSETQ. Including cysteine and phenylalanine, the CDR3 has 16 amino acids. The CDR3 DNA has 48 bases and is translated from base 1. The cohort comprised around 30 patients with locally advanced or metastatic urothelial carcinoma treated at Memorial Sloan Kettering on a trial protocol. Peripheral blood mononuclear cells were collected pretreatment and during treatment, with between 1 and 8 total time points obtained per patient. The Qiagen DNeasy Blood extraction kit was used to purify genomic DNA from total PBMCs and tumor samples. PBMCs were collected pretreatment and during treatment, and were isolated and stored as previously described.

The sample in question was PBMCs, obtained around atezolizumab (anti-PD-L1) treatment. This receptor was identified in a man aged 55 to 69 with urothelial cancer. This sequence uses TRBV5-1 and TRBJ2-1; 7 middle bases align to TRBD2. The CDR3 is CASSLSGTVLYNEQFF. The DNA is TGCGCCAGCAGCTTGAGCGGGACCGTCCTATACAATGAGCAGTTCTTC. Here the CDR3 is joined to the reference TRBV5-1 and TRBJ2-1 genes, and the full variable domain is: KAGVTQTPRYLIKTRGQQVTLSCSPISGHRSVSWYQQTPGQGLQFLFEYFSETQRNKGNFPGRFSGRQFSNSRSEMNVSTLELGDSALYLCASSLSGTVLYNEQFFGPGTRLTVL.